Listed below are T cell receptor beta chains from one sample, sequenced in a study of cytomegalovirus exposure and HLA in healthy donors. TCRdb keeps only in-frame clones here, not all; method: immunoSEQ multiplex PCR. The sample contains around 250,000 clones, roughly 90% of which appear only once. The specimen sequenced was PBMCs. The source of these receptors is a woman aged 18-29 years in good health and CMV-seronegative. Both conserved end residues are part of each CDR3. D genes are given only for firm matches. Rows may omit the clone size; those that give it use once, few, many or a size class.

. TRBJ2-5 TRBV5-4 . CASSFSGETQYF TGTGCCAGCAGCTTCAGTGGAGAGACCCAGTACTTC
. TRBJ1-1 TRBV5-6 . CASSSQGWATEAFF TGTGCCAGCAGCTCCCAGGGTTGGGCCACTGAAGCTTTCTTT
. TRBJ1-5 TRBV27 . CASSFSGQPQHF TGTGCCAGCAGTTTTTCAGGCCAGCCCCAGCATTTT
. TRBJ1-2 TRBV5-1 . CASSPRQEANYGYTF TGCGCCAGCAGCCCGAGACAGGAGGCCAACTATGGCTACACCTTC
few TRBJ1-2 TRBV27 TRBD1 CASSLVSGGSYGYTF TGTGCCAGCAGTTTAGTCTCAGGGGGTAGCTATGGCTACACCTTC
. TRBJ1-3 TRBV5-1 TRBD1 CASSLGDRAGNTIYF TGCGCCAGCAGCTTGGGAGACAGGGCTGGAAACACCATATATTTT
. TRBJ2-5 TRBV4-1 TRBD2 CASSRTQRAGGETQYF TGCGCCAGCAGCCGCACCCAGCGAGCGGGGGGAGAGACCCAGTACTTC
. TRBJ1-4 TRBV5-1 TRBD1 CASSKTGTGIYNEKLFF TGCGCCAGCAGTAAGACCGGGACAGGGATCTATAATGAAAAACTGTTTTTT
. TRBJ2-2 TRBV27 TRBD2 CASSWTSGGANTGELFF TGTGCCAGCAGTTGGACTAGCGGGGGGGCGAACACCGGGGAGCTGTTTTTT
. TRBJ2-7 TRBV7-2 TRBD2 CASSLVSLAGYYEQYF TGTGCCAGCAGCTTAGTATCGCTAGCGGGGTACTACGAGCAGTACTTC
. TRBJ1-1 TRBV11-2 . CASSPSPAGGREAFF TGTGCCAGCAGCCCTAGCCCAGCGGGTGGGAGAGAAGCTTTCTTT
. TRBJ1-6 TRBV7-6 TRBD1 CASSLELQGVSNSPLHF TGTGCCAGCAGCTTAGAGTTACAGGGGGTATCTAATTCACCCCTCCACTTT
. TRBJ1-5 TRBV19 TRBD1 CASSLRQGSRNQPQHF TGTGCCAGTAGTTTACGACAGGGGTCTCGCAATCAGCCCCAGCATTTT
. TRBJ2-7 TRBV11-1 . CASSLRDTVVEQYF TGTGCCAGCAGCTTACGGGACACCGTGGTAGAGCAGTACTTC
. TRBJ1-2 TRBV18 . CASSPPNLANYGYTF TGTGCCAGCTCACCACCAAATCTAGCAAACTATGGCTACACCTTC
. TRBJ1-1 TRBV7-8 . CASSLLESRAEAFF TGTGCCAGCAGCTTATTAGAATCTCGGGCTGAAGCTTTCTTT
. TRBJ1-2 TRBV7-9 TRBD1 CASSLMTGYGYTF TGTGCCAGCAGCTTAATGACAGGGTATGGCTACACCTTC
few TRBJ1-2 TRBV10-1 . CASSPGHRYGYTF TGCGCCAGCAGTCCGGGACACCGCTATGGCTACACCTTC
. TRBJ2-1 TRBV5-4 TRBD2 CASSITSDPYNEQFF TGTGCCAGCAGCATTACTAGCGACCCCTACAATGAGCAGTTCTTC
. TRBJ1-1 TRBV9 . CASSAAGTTNTEAFF TGTGCCAGCAGCGCCGCCGGGACAACTAACACTGAAGCTTTCTTT
. TRBJ2-7 TRBV5-1 TRBD1 CASRRGQGGTYEQYF TGCGCCAGCAGGCGGGGACAGGGAGGAACCTACGAGCAGTACTTC
. TRBJ2-4 TRBV29-1 . CSVESLTRDIQYF TGCAGCGTTGAGAGTTTAACGAGGGACATTCAGTACTTC